This is a list of T cell receptor beta chains from one sample in a study of T cell changes during pregnancy in multiple sclerosis. The assay was immunoSEQ multiplex PCR, and TCRdb's table has in-frame clones only and misses some. The table has tens of thousands of clones, approximately 92% seen once; the top ten hold less than 3.5%. Sample: peripheral blood, taken in the third trimester of pregnancy. All receptors derive from a female donor in good health, enrolled as a control in a pregnancy study. Both conserved end residues are trimmed from each CDR3. Clone size is not always given. Where it is, it says once, few, many or a class for expanded clones.

V gene | clone size | CDR3 protein
TRBV5-4 | . | ASSTQGYTQY
TRBV5-5 | . | ASSPRLAGSETQY
TRBV5-1 | . | ASSLGTGSGDSPLH
TRBV6-5 | . | ASRRSVYEQY
TRBV5-6 | once | ASSLGTGSSYGYT
TRBV28 | once | ASTSGGGAAF
TRBV29-1 | . | SVATHSTDTQY
TRBV7-3 | . | ASSPEAGGIEQF
TRBV28 | . | ASRLGQIVYEQY
TRBV20-1 | . | SALLGRGQY
TRBV6-1 | few | ASSVRFSGNTIY
TRBV4-1 | . | ASSQEAGESPLH
TRBV4-2 | . | ASRVAGATTYEQY
TRBV5-1 | . | ASSGGGASTDTQY
TRBV4-1 | . | ASSPVAGENNEQF
TRBV7-5 | . | ARSLAETSVSTDTQY
TRBV28 | few | ASSSYGTGDSPLH
TRBV27 | . | ASSLLWTRRGNTEAF
TRBV4-1 | . | ASSQAGGANRQETQY
TRBV5-1 | . | ASSLGGAGYEQY
TRBV28 | . | ASSQGGGYEQY
TRBV4-1 | . | ASSHYTGGRVVEQY
TRBV23-1 | . | ASSQIGPGTEAF
TRBV7-8 | . | ASNYGTGEKLF
TRBV7-9 | . | ASSPRDFTDTQY
TRBV7-6 | . | ASSFRPSGTSGSNEQF